This paragraph reports one T cell receptor (beta chain). Antigen specificity is unknown. The data originate from a study of T cells in Graves' hyperthyroidism and ophthalmopathy. Whole-study context: Peripheral blood was collected at initial diagnosis, before any treatment.

Amplification of TCR beta CDR3 regions used RNA as the template. HTBI primers were used for first-round RT-PCR of the TCR CDR3. One entry per CDR3 protein, called by TCRdb with MiXCR from the multiplex PCR reads. In the table there are about 180,000 distinct CDR3 sequences, about 15% of which are singletons. The study's findings and limits: The majority of expanded thyroid clonotypes above 0.001 also appeared in blood.

CDR1 is MNHEY, CDR2 SVGEGT, per germline. V gave up 5 bases and J gave up 2 bases, with 22 bases separating them. CDR3 length: 19 amino acids. The genes are TRBV6-2 or TRBV6-3 and TRBJ2-6; D is ambiguous. This TCR was recovered from a woman aged 50 to 60 with Graves' hyperthyroidism. Input material: blood. The CDR3 spells CASSQLLDFRLPGANVLTF. CDR3 DNA sequence: TGTGCCAGCAGTCAACTATTAGACTTTCGCCTCCCTGGGGCCAACGTCCTGACTTTC.